The next 11 T cell receptor beta chains were all read from a single sample in a study of T cell changes during pregnancy in multiple sclerosis. Produced via immunoSEQ multiplex PCR; TCRdb's table is partial and in-frame only. The repertoire holds fewer than 25,000 clones, 91% seen once, with more than 0.65% in the top ten. This material consisted of CD4+ T cells from peripheral blood mononuclear cells, taken in the third trimester of pregnancy. These receptors all come from a female donor in good health, enrolled as a control in a pregnancy study.

The genes are TRBV5-1 and TRBJ1-1; a weak D match, TRBD1 (6 bases). The CDR3 extends over 14 amino acids. The germline V gene encodes CDR1 SGHRS and CDR2 YFSETQ. Trimming shortened V by 2 bases and J by 1 base, and 9 bases separated the two germline ends. The CDR3 nucleotides are TGCGCCAGCAGCTTCTCCAGGGGGAACACTGAAGCTTTCTTT. Amino acids: CASSFSRGNTEAFF.

The chain has TRBV6-6 and TRBJ1-2, with D unresolved. V was cut by 2 bases and J by 2 bases, with 6 bases left in between. The CDR3 runs to 13 residues. Germline V gene sequence: CDR1 MNHNY, CDR2 SVGAGI (reference sequence). CDR3 amino acids: CASSYGENYGYTF. CDR3 sequence (DNA): TGTGCCAGCAGTTACGGGGAGAACTATGGCTACACCTTC.

The rearrangement links TRBV6-4 to TRBJ1-2; 12 bases align to TRBD1. Germline V gives CDR1 MRHNA, CDR2 SNTAGT. Unmatched junction bases numbered 10, after V lost 4 bases and J lost 7 bases. This CDR3 has 16 residues. The CDR3, as DNA: TGTGCCAGCAGTGCCAATTCCGGGACAGGGGGCTCTGGCTACACCTTC. Protein sequence: CASSANSGTGGSGYTF.

V is TRBV7-8 and J is TRBJ1-2, with D tentatively TRBD1 (6 bases). In germline, CDR1 is SGHVS, CDR2 FQNEAQ. Trimming removed 5 bases at V and 6 bases at J, with 28 bases between. The CDR3 consists of 18 residues. CDR3 in amino acids: CASSPRVVGTTNLNGYTF. The CDR3 region has the DNA TGTGCCAGCAGCCCCAGGGTCGTGGGGACAACTAATCTTAATGGCTACACCTTC.

This clone was detected only once. The genes are TRBV7-3 and TRBJ2-1; 12 bases align to TRBD2. With 5 bases clipped from V and 8 bases from J, the junction kept 4 bases outside the gene matches. The CDR3 runs to 14 residues. CDR1 and CDR2 (germline): SGHTA, FQGTGA. The CDR3 DNA follows: TGTGCCAGCAGCGCTAGCGGGAGGGTGGATGAGCAGTTCTTC. Amino acid sequence: CASSASGRVDEQFF.

The chain employs TRBV11-2 and TRBJ1-2; 7 nucleotides agree with TRBD1. This CDR3 comprises 16 residues. From germline, CDR1 is SGHAT and CDR2 FQNNGV. Trimming cost V 1 base and J 2 bases; bases outside gene matches: 7. CDR3 protein: CASSLAHRGPNYGYTF. The CDR3 bases are TGTGCCAGCAGCTTAGCCCATAGGGGGCCCAACTATGGCTACACCTTC.

The chain has TRBV6-6 and TRBJ2-2; D is uncertain. Deletions cut 5 bases from V and 7 bases from J, with 17 bases between. The V gene's germline CDR1 is MNHNY and CDR2 SVGAGI (reference sequence). The CDR3 extends over 15 amino acids. This CDR3 reads CASSPSRLRHGELFF. Written as DNA, the CDR3 is TGTGCCAGCAGTCCCTCTCGGCTACGACACGGGGAGCTGTTTTTT.

This rearrangement joins TRBV10-3 to TRBJ1-2, with D uncertain. The CDR3 is 17 residues long. The V gene's germline CDR1 is ENHRY and CDR2 SYGVKD. Trimming removed 4 bases at V and 4 bases at J, with 22 bases between. The CDR3 is CAISGSVERVGPYGYTF. For the CDR3, the DNA is TGTGCCATCAGTGGTTCAGTGGAGAGGGTAGGGCCCTATGGCTACACCTTC.

The chain links TRBV18 to TRBJ2-1; TRBD2 matches 7 bases. Per the germline V gene, CDR1 is KGHSH and CDR2 is LQKENI. This CDR3 is 13 amino acids long. The trim removed 3 bases at V and 12 bases at J, leaving 8 bases unmatched. The CDR3 loop reads CASSPFRASGQFF. Written as DNA, the CDR3 is TGTGCCAGCTCACCTTTCCGGGCTAGCGGGCAGTTCTTC.

V is TRBV2 and J is TRBJ1-5, with 8 bases identical to TRBD1. The CDR3 covers 14 residues. Germline CDR1 and CDR2: SNHLY and FYNNEI. J lost 6 bases, V lost 7 bases, and 8 bases had no gene match. Here the CDR3 reads CASMATGGIQPQHF. The CDR3 DNA reads TGTGCCAGCATGGCAACAGGGGGTATTCAGCCCCAGCATTTT.

The chain joins TRBV13 to TRBJ2-3, with no clear D. The germline gives CDR1 PRHDT, CDR2 FYEKMQ (reference sequence). CDR3 length equals 17 residues. The ends were cut back, 3 bases at V and 0 bases at J, with 16 bases in the middle. The CDR3 region has the DNA TGTGCCAGCAGCTTTGGGCTGCGTCTCGGCAGCACAGATACGCAGTATTTT. It codes for CASSFGLRLGSTDTQYF.